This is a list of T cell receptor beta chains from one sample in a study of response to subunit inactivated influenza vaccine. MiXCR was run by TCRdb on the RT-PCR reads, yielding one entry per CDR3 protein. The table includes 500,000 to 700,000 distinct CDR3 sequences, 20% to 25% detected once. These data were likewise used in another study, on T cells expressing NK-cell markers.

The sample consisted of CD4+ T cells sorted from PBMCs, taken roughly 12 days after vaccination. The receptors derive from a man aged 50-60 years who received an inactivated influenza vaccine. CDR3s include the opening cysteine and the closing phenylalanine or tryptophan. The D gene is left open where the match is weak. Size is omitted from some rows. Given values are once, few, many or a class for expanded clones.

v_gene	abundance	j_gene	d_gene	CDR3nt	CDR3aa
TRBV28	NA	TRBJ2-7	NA	TGTGCCAGCAAGCCGGGGACGAATACGAGAATAGACTTC	CASKPGTNTRIDF
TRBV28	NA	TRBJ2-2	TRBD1	TGTGCCAGCTCTCTCGGGATCGGGACAGCGAACACCGGGGAGCTGTTTTTT	CASSLGIGTANTGELFF
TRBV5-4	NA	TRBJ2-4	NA	TGTGCCAGCAGCTTATTCGGAACCAAAAACATTCAGTACTTC	CASSLFGTKNIQYF
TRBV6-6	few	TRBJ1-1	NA	TGTGCCAGCAGTTACCCCAGTCAGGGGTCCACGATCTTT	CASSYPSQGSTIF
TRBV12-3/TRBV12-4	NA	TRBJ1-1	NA	TGTGCCAGCAGTAGGACAGCGGGGTCCACTGAAGCTTTCTTT	CASSRTAGSTEAFF
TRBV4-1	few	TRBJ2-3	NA	TGCGCCAGCAGCCCGAACAGACCTAGCACAGATACGCAGTATTTT	CASSPNRPSTDTQYF
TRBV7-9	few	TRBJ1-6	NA	TGTGCCAGCAGCCGGACCGAGCACTATAATTCACCCCTCCACTTT	CASSRTEHYNSPLHF
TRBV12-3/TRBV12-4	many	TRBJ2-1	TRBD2	TGTGCCAGCAACACCGGGACTATCTACAATGAGCAGTTCTTC	CASNTGTIYNEQFF
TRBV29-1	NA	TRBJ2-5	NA	TGCAGCTTCCGCGGGGACGTTAAAGAGACCCAGTACTTC	CSFRGDVKETQYF
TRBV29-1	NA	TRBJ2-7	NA	TGCAGCGTTGGGGGGACTAGAGGACAGGCCACCTACGAGCAGTACTTC	CSVGGTRGQATYEQYF
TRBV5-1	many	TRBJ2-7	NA	TGCGCCAGCAGCTTAGGGGACATTGCCTACGAGCAGTACTTC	CASSLGDIAYEQYF
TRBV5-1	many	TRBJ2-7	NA	TGCGCCAGCAGCTTGGGAGGGGGGCAGGACTACGAGCAGTACTTC	CASSLGGGQDYEQYF
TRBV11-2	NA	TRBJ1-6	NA	TGTGCCAGCAGCTTAGGATTACAGGGTTATTCACCCCTCCACTTT	CASSLGLQGYSPLHF
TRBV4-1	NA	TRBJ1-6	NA	TGCGCCAGCAGCCAAGCGGTTGCAGTGAGCTCCTATAATTCACCCCTCCACTTT	CASSQAVAVSSYNSPLHF
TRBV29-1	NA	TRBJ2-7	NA	TGCAGCGTTGAAAAGGGATCCTACGAGCAGTACTTC	CSVEKGSYEQYF
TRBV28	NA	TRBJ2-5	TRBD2	TGTGCCGTAGCCCGAGCGGGGGGGCGGGAGACCCAGTACTTC	CAVARAGGRETQYF
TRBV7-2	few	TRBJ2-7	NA	TGTGCCAGCAGCACAGCGAGCTCCTACGAGCAGTACTTC	CASSTASSYEQYF
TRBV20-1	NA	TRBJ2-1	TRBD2	TGCAGTGCTAGAGATCCCCCAACTAGCGGCAGCTCCTACAATGAGCAGTTCTTC	CSARDPPTSGSSYNEQFF
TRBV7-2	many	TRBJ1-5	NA	TGTGCCAGCAGCCCAGCCTGGGCAGGTCAGCCCCAGCATTTT	CASSPAWAGQPQHF
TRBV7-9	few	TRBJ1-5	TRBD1	TGTGCCAGCAGCCCTTTGACAGGGCCCCCAAAGCAGCCCCAGCATTTT	CASSPLTGPPKQPQHF
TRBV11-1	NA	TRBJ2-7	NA	TGTGCCAGCAGTCCGGGAAAAAGGAACGAGCAGTACTTC	CASSPGKRNEQYF
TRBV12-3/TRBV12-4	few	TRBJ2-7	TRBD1	TGTGCCAGCAGCAGAACAGGGGGCTGGAACGAGCAGTACTTC	CASSRTGGWNEQYF
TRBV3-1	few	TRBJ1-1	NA	TGTGCCAGCAGCCAAGAGGGGGGCGCGCACACTGAAGCTTTCTTT	CASSQEGGAHTEAFF
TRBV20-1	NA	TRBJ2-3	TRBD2	TGCAGTGCTTGGACTAGCGGGGGGACTAGCACAGATACGCAGTATTTT	CSAWTSGGTSTDTQYF
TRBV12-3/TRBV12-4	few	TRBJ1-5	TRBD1	TGTGCCAGCAGGGATACAGGGGTTAGCAATCAGCCCCAGCATTTT	CASRDTGVSNQPQHF
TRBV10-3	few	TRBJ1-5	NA	TGTGCCATCAGTGAGAGCATCTATCAGCCCCAGCATTTT	CAISESIYQPQHF
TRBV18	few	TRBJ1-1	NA	TGTGCCAGCTCGGGGGGTATGAACACTGAAGCTTTCTTT	CASSGGMNTEAFF
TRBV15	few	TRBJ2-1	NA	TGTGCCACCAGCAGAGATCCGGGACGTCCCACGGATGAGCAGTTCTTC	CATSRDPGRPTDEQFF
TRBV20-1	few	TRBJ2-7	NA	TGCAGTGCCCGTGCAGGGGCCGAGCAGTACTTC	CSARAGAEQYF
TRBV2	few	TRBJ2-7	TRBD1	TGTGCCAGCAGTGTCGACAGGGATCCTACCTACGAGCAGTACTTC	CASSVDRDPTYEQYF
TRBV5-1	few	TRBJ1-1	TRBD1	TGCGCCAGCAGCTCGACAGGGGGCCCGAACACTGAAGCTTTCTTT	CASSSTGGPNTEAFF
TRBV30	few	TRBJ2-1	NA	TGTGCCTGGAGTGTACGTGACAGTACCTACAATGAGCAGTTCTTC	CAWSVRDSTYNEQFF
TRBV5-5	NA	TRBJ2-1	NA	TGTGCCAGCAGCTTGAGATGGGGAAGCTCGGATGAGCAGTTCTTC	CASSLRWGSSDEQFF
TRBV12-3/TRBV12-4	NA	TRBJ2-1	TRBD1	TGTGCCAGCAGTTTTCGAGACAGGGGAGAGCAGTTCTTC	CASSFRDRGEQFF
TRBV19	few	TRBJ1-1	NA	TGTGCCAGTAGTATAGAAAGGACAGCGGTTTTT	CASSIERTAVF